This T cell receptor beta chain was recovered during a study of blood T cells in healthy people across ages. Together with a sample-barcoded 5' primer, a J-beta primer mix was included in a second PCR lasting about 7 to 11 cycles. Each of the cDNA molecules was tagged by a template-switch adaptor with 12 random nucleotides. A single record per CDR3 protein comes from TCRdb applying MiXCR to the 5' RACE reads. The sample consists of approximately 1.5 million distinct CDR3 sequences, roughly 32% of them appearing once. Donors were systemically healthy Caucasian individuals from Russia aged roughly 6 to 100 years. Each individual donor underwent a draw of ten milliliters of peripheral blood. Extraction of total RNA produced a minimum of 5 micrograms from each sample. This clonotype was detected only a few times. V gave up 0 bases and J gave up 5 bases; unmatched junction bases: 3. Germline assignment: CDR1 SGHVS and CDR2 FQNEAQ. The CDR3 runs 16 residues.

Sequencing input: blood. The receptor's source is a woman aged 25 to 39 in good health. The chain employs TRBV7-8 and TRBJ2-3; 12 nucleotides line up with TRBD2. The CDR3 sequence: CASSLAGGLAGDTQYF. The CDR3, as DNA: TGTGCCAGCAGCTTAGCGGGGGGACTAGCGGGAGATACGCAGTATTTT.